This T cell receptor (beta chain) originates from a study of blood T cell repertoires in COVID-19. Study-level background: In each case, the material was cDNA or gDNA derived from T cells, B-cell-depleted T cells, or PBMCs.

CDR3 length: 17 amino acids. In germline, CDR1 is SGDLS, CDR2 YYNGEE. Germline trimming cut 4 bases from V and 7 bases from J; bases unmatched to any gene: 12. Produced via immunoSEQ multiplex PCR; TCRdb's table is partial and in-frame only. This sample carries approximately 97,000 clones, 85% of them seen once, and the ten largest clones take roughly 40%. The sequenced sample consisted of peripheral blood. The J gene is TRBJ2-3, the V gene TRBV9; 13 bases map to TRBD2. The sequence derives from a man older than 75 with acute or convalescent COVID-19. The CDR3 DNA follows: TGTGCCAGCAGCCCACAATTACGGACTAGCGGGAGCCATACGCAGTATTTT. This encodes CASSPQLRTSGSHTQYF.